This note documents a single TCR beta chain sequence. The authors' processing: Scientists estimated how many nucleated cells there were by amplifying reference gene primers. TCRdb's table, derived via immunoSEQ multiplex PCR, lists solely in-frame clones and lacks some. That table supplies the V and J calls and clone size; D and trimming were determined from the DNA. Of 250,000 to 300,000 clones in the sample, roughly 89% were seen once. CDR1 is MNHEY, CDR2 SVGAGI, per germline. J lost 7 bases, V lost 6 bases, and 3 bases had no gene match. The CDR3 totals 14 residues. The sample is drawn from a study of blood T cell repertoires in COVID-19. Whole-study context: Acute and convalescent COVID-19 specimens originated in the United States, Italy and Spain. PBMCs, B-cell-depleted T cells, or T cells were the source of the cDNA or gDNA that made up the material.

Sequenced: peripheral blood. The chain employs TRBV6-5 and TRBJ1-6; 10 bases line up with TRBD1. This clonotype originated in a woman aged 40 to 50 who had recovered from COVID-19. CDR3 nucleotide sequence: TGTGCCAGCAGGGTGGACAGGGGGAATTCACCCCTCCACTTT. Its protein is CASRVDRGNSPLHF.